What follows are 24 T cell receptor beta chains derived from one specimen sequenced in a study of cytomegalovirus exposure and HLA in healthy donors. PCR primers comprised 60 Vbeta and 13 Jbeta primers. Profiled with immunoSEQ multiplex PCR; TCRdb holds only in-frame clones, not every one. The repertoire holds fewer than 120,000 clones, with roughly 80% as singletons. The sample consisted of PBMCs. Every receptor here comes from a woman aged 25-40 years in good health and CMV-seronegative.

The chain couples TRBV5-6 to TRBJ2-1; 9 bases line up with TRBD1. Per the germline V gene, CDR1 is SGHDT and CDR2 is YYEEEE. J lost 6 bases, V lost 3 bases, and 7 bases had no gene match. The CDR3 totals 15 residues. This CDR3 reads CASSWGTGFVNEQFF. The CDR3 DNA is TGTGCCAGCAGCTGGGGGACAGGGTTCGTCAATGAGCAGTTCTTC.

The rearrangement uses TRBV7-9 and TRBJ1-2, with 7 bases aligning to TRBD1. Germline loops: CDR1 SEHNR, CDR2 FQNEAQ (reference sequence). J was trimmed by 7 bases and V by 5 bases; bases with no gene match: 4. This CDR3 comprises 12 residues. The chain's CDR3 is CASSQGGSGYTF. CDR3 DNA: TGTGCCAGCAGCCAGGGGGGCTCTGGCTACACCTTC.

The chain uses TRBV28 and TRBJ1-5; TRBD1 might be the D (5 bases). This CDR3 comprises 14 residues. V shed 5 bases and J shed 3 bases, with 11 bases lying between them. Germline loops: CDR1 MDHEN, CDR2 SYDVKM. The DNA of the CDR3 is TGTGCCAGCAGTCCCGGGGGGATCAATCAGCCCCAGCATTTT. Its translation: CASSPGGINQPQHF. Combining the CDR3 with reference TRBV28 and TRBJ1-5 gives the whole variable domain DVKVTQSSRYLVKRTGEKVFLECVQDMDHENMFWYRQDPGLGLRLIYFSYDVKMKEKGDIPEGYSVSREKKERFSLILESASTNQTSMYLCASSPGGINQPQHFGDGTRLSIL.

The rearrangement links TRBV20-1 to TRBJ1-1, with TRBD1 matching 10 bases. The V gene end was trimmed by 3 bases and the J gene end by 11 bases; junction bases not matched to a gene: 3. The CDR3 is 11 amino acids. The germline V gene has CDR1 DFQATT and CDR2 SNEGSKA (reference sequence). CDR3 protein: CSASWDRGAFF. The CDR3 DNA reads TGCAGTGCTAGTTGGGACAGGGGCGCTTTCTTT.

CDR3 DNA: TGTGTCGCCCAGGACGGACTCTACAATGAGCAGTTCTTC. It is translated as CVAQDGLYNEQFF. The rearrangement links TRBV28 to TRBJ2-1; D may be TRBD2 (5 bases). Germline CDR1 is MDHEN and CDR2 is SYDVKM. The CDR3 is 13 residues long.

J is TRBJ2-5 and V is TRBV18; D ambiguous. Per the germline V gene, CDR1 is KGHSH and CDR2 is LQKENI. The CDR3 extends over 13 amino acids. Trimming removed 3 bases from V and 4 bases from J, with 9 bases in between. The CDR3 loop reads CASSPGFGETQYF. Here the CDR3 DNA reads TGTGCCAGCTCACCGGGCTTTGGAGAGACCCAGTACTTC.

V is TRBV11-2 and J is TRBJ2-5, with a weak D call TRBD1 (5 bases). This CDR3 spans 13 amino acids. Trimming shortened V by 5 bases and J by 5 bases, and 12 bases separated the two germline ends. Looked up from germline, CDR1 is SGHAT and CDR2 is FQNNGV. CDR3 coding DNA: TGTGCCAGCAGCCGTGGACAAGGGGAGACCCAGTACTTC. Translating gives CASSRGQGETQYF.

This clone is a singleton in its sample. This chain uses TRBV18 with TRBJ2-7; 7 nucleotides align to TRBD2. The end of the DNA aligns better with TRBJ2-5, so the J call may be wrong. Germline-derived CDR1 and CDR2 are KGHSH and LQKENI. The CDR3 loop spans 14 amino acids. The chain's CDR3 is CASSPPRGSWTQYF. CDR3 bases: TGTGCCAGCTCACCACCGCGGGGGAGCTGGACCCAGTACTTC.

The chain recombines TRBV27 with TRBJ1-2; TRBD1 matches 7 bases. After removal of 3 bases from V and 4 bases from J, the junction contained 2 bases not matched to a gene. This CDR3 contains 13 residues. Germline lookup yields CDR1 MNHEY and CDR2 SMNVEV (reference sequence). The CDR3 reads CASSLTGSYGYTF. CDR3 nucleotide sequence: TGTGCCAGCAGTTTGACAGGGAGCTATGGCTACACCTTC.

The chain recombines TRBV7-2 with TRBJ2-5; 11 bases map to TRBD2. Germline loops: CDR1 SGHTA, CDR2 FQGNSA. This CDR3 spans 15 amino acids. J was trimmed by 9 bases and V by 1 base; bases with no gene match: 7. The CDR3 sequence is CASSLEGSGRVAQYF. The CDR3 bases are TGTGCCAGCAGCTTAGAGGGTAGCGGGAGGGTGGCCCAGTACTTC.

The gene calls are TRBV7-2 and TRBJ2-2, with 7 bases fitting TRBD2. In germline, CDR1 is SGHTA, CDR2 FQGNSA. The CDR3 has 15 residues. The ends lost 4 bases at V and 1 base at J; junction bases unmatched: 3. The CDR3 region has the DNA TGTGCCAGCAGCTCCACGGGAGGGAACACCGGGGAGCTGTTTTTT. It specifies CASSSTGGNTGELFF.

This clone came up a few times. The V gene is TRBV30, the J gene TRBJ2-6; D gene unclear. The germline gives CDR1 GTSNPN, CDR2 SVGIG (reference sequence). This CDR3 spans 13 amino acids. The V end was cut by 3 bases, the J end by 4 bases, with 7 bases between. CDR3 sequence: CAWRWLGANVLTF. CDR3 DNA: TGTGCCTGGAGGTGGCTGGGGGCCAACGTCCTGACTTTC.

J is TRBJ2-3 and V is TRBV28; 7 bases map to TRBD1. The trim removed 6 bases at V and 1 base at J, leaving 13 bases unmatched. Germline lookup yields CDR1 MDHEN and CDR2 SYDVKM. This CDR3 has 17 amino acids. The CDR3 spells CASSVRGLAVGTDTQYF. The CDR3 DNA follows: TGTGCCAGCAGCGTTAGGGGGCTAGCCGTGGGCACAGATACGCAGTATTTT.

The chain combines TRBV6-1 with TRBJ1-2; tentative D call: TRBD1 (5 bases). V lost 1 base and J lost 0, with 9 bases in between. Germline CDR1 is MNHNS and CDR2 is SASEGT. The CDR3 is 15 amino acids. CDR3 in DNA: TGTGCCAGCAGTGAAGAGGGGCAGACTAACTATGGCTACACCTTC. It specifies CASSEEGQTNYGYTF.

This chain uses TRBV11-1 with TRBJ2-3, with D maybe TRBD1 (5 bases). This CDR3 spans 16 amino acids. The ends were cut back, 2 bases at V and 8 bases at J, with 20 bases in the middle. The germline V gene encodes CDR1 SGHAT and CDR2 FQDESV (reference sequence). The CDR3 sequence: CASSLILGAAYGTQYF. Here the CDR3 DNA reads TGTGCCAGCAGCTTAATTCTAGGGGCAGCTTACGGTACGCAGTATTTT.

The sample holds one count of this clone. The chain combines TRBV4-1 with TRBJ1-1, with D unresolved. Trimming shortened V by 2 bases and J by 1 base, and 11 bases separated the two germline ends. The CDR3 covers 15 residues. Germline lookup yields CDR1 MGHRA and CDR2 YSYEKL. The CDR3 loop reads CASSQRAGENTEAFF. DNA of the CDR3: TGCGCCAGCAGCCAACGTGCCGGAGAGAACACTGAAGCTTTCTTT.

This clone has a handful of counts. The sample carries other DNA sequences with the same CDR3. This rearrangement joins TRBV10-3 to TRBJ1-1; D is possibly TRBD1 (5 bases). Germline-derived CDR1 and CDR2 are ENHRY and SYGVKD. CDR3 length: 12 amino acids. V dropped 5 bases and J dropped 1 base, with 5 bases sitting between them. CDR3 bases: TGTGCCATCAGTCAGGGGAACACTGAAGCTTTCTTT. Protein product: CAISQGNTEAFF.

The chain employs TRBV30 and TRBJ2-1; perhaps TRBD1 as D (6 bases). The V end lost 4 bases, the J end lost 3 bases, and 13 bases lay between the germline ends. Germline V CDR1 and CDR2: GTSNPN, SVGIG (reference sequence). CDR3 size: 14 residues. The CDR3 DNA sequence: TGTGCCTGGAACAGGGATCGGAGCTACAATGAGCAGTTCTTC. Protein: CAWNRDRSYNEQFF. The variable domain in full, with the rest retrieved from reference TRBV30 and TRBJ2-1, is SQTIHQWPATLVQPVGSPLSLECTVEGTSNPNLYWYRQAAGRGLQLLFYSVGIGQISSEVPQNLSASRPQDRQFILSSKKLLLSDSGFYLCAWNRDRSYNEQFFGPGTRLTVL.

The chain links TRBV2 to TRBJ2-7; D call uncertain. Germline V gene data show CDR1 as SNHLY and CDR2 as FYNNEI. CDR3 length: 14 amino acids. The V end was cut by 6 bases, the J end by 0 bases, with 12 bases between. CDR3: CASRWQADSYEQYF. The CDR3 DNA reads as TGTGCCAGCAGGTGGCAGGCCGACTCCTACGAGCAGTACTTC.

The sample holds a few counts of this clone. This sequence joins TRBV11-2 and TRBJ1-2, with 9 positions matching TRBD1. Germline CDR1 is SGHAT and CDR2 is FQNNGV. The CDR3 has 15 amino acids. Losses at the gene ends were 5 bases for V and 8 bases for J; bases not matched to a gene: 12. The CDR3 spells CASSPIRDREMGYTF. Written as DNA, the CDR3 is TGTGCCAGCAGCCCGATACGGGACAGGGAAATGGGCTACACCTTC.

This clone was picked up a small number of times. The CDR3 nucleotides are TGTGCCAGCAGCTGGACAGGGGGCTCTGCGGAGACCCAGTACTTC. Amino acids: CASSWTGGSAETQYF. The rearrangement uses TRBV11-2 and TRBJ2-5; 11 nucleotides match TRBD1. Germline CDR1 reads SGHAT; CDR2 reads FQNNGV. This CDR3 has 15 amino acids. J gave up 5 bases and V 4 bases, and 6 bases lay outside the gene matches.

The V and J genes are TRBV27 and TRBJ1-2; the D gene is possibly TRBD1 (6 bases). V was trimmed by 7 bases and J by 3 bases, leaving 12 bases between them. Germline values: CDR1 MNHEY, CDR2 SMNVEV (reference sequence). The CDR3 is made up of 13 amino acids. The CDR3 protein is CASTQGLDYGYTF. The CDR3 nucleotides are TGTGCCAGCACCCAGGGGCTGGACTATGGCTACACCTTC.

This clone showed up just once. The gene calls are TRBV7-2 and TRBJ2-5; 7 positions agree with TRBD2. The CDR3 consists of 15 residues. V trimming: 5 bases; J trimming: 4 bases; junction bases outside the gene matches: 10. Germline-derived CDR1 and CDR2 are SGHTA and FQGNSA. The CDR3 sequence: CASSITLAGRETQYF. CDR3 coding DNA: TGTGCCAGCAGCATAACCTTAGCGGGTCGAGAGACCCAGTACTTC.

The rearrangement links TRBV7-9 to TRBJ2-6; D perhaps matches TRBD2 (5 bases). CDR1 and CDR2 from the germline V gene are SEHNR and FQNEAQ (reference sequence). CDR3 length: 17 amino acids. Trimming removed 5 bases at V and 0 bases at J, with 14 bases between. CDR3 coding DNA: TGTGCCAGCAGCGCTCGGGATTCAAGCTCTGGGGCCAACGTCCTGACTTTC. Its translation: CASSARDSSSGANVLTF.